The clone carrying this T cell receptor (beta chain) was observed a handful of times. MiXCR was run by TCRdb on the 5' RACE reads, yielding one entry per CDR3 protein. Of more than 150,000 distinct CDR3 sequences listed, about an eighth are singletons. This entry belongs to a study of CD8 T cells in ankylosing spondylitis. The CDR3 contains 13 residues. Trimming removed 3 bases from V and 11 bases from J; junction bases left unmatched: 8. Germline loops: CDR1 SGHRS, CDR2 YFSETQ. The V gene is TRBV5-1, the J gene TRBJ2-1, with 7 bases aligning to TRBD1. Sequencing was done on a sample of blood, either unsorted or a sorted T cell fraction (not recorded which). The sequence came from a female donor with ankylosing spondylitis or in good health (not recorded which). CDR3 nucleotide sequence: TGCGCCAGCAGCTCGCGGACAGGCCCGCAGCAGTTCTTC. Protein product: CASSSRTGPQQFF.